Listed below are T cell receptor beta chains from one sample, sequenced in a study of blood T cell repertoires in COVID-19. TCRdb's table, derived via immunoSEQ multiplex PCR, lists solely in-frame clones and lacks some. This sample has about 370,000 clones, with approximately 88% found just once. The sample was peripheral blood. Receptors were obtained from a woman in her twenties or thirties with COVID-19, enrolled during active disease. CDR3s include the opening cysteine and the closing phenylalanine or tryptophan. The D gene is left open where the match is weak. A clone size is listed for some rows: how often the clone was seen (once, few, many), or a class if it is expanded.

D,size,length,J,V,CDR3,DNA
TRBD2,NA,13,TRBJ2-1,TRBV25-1,CASSGLGRDEQFF,TGTGCCAGCAGTGGACTAGGGAGGGATGAGCAGTTCTTC
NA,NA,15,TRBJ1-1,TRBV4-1,CASNHPRGRNTEAFF,TGCGCCAGCAACCACCCCCGGGGTCGGAACACTGAAGCTTTCTTT
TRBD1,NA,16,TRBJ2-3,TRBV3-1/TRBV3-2,CASSQLGTEGTDTQYF,TGTGCCAGCAGCCAGTTAGGGACAGAAGGCACAGATACGCAGTATTTT
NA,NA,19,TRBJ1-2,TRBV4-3,CASSQGVSYREPVGYGYTF,TGCGCCAGCAGCCAAGGTGTTTCGTACAGGGAGCCAGTTGGCTATGGCTACACCTTC
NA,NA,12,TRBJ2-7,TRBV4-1,CASSQDNYEQYF,TGCGCCAGCAGCCAAGATAACTACGAGCAGTACTTC
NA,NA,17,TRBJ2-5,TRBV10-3,CAIRPAAGTSYQETQYF,TGTGCCATCAGACCCGCCGCCGGGACTTCGTACCAAGAGACCCAGTACTTC
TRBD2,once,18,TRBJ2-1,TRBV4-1,CASSQARLAGGIYNEQFF,TGCGCCAGCAGCCAAGCCAGACTAGCGGGGGGCATATACAATGAGCAGTTCTTC
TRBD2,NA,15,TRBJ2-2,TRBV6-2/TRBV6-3,CASSFDSGGAGELFF,TGTGCCAGCAGTTTCGATAGCGGGGGGGCCGGGGAGCTGTTTTTT
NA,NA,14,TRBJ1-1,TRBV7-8,CASSLRARGTEAFF,TGTGCCAGCAGCTTACGAGCACGGGGCACTGAAGCTTTCTTT
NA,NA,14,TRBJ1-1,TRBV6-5,CASSYSRAGTEAFF,TGTGCCAGCAGTTACTCGAGGGCAGGCACTGAAGCTTTCTTT
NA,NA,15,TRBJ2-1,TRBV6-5,CASSYSRQGYNEQFF,TGTGCCAGCAGTTACTCTCGGCAGGGCTACAATGAGCAGTTCTTC